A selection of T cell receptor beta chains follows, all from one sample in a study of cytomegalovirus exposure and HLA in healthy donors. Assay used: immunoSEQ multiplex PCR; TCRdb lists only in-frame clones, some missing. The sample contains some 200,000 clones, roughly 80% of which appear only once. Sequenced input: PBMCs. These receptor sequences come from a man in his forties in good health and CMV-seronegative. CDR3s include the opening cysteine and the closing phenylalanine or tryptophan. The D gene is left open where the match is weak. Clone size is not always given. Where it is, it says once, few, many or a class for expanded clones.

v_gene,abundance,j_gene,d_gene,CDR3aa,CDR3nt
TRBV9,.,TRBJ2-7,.,CASSPGPSYEQYF,TGTGCCAGCAGCCCGGGTCCTAGCTACGAGCAGTACTTC
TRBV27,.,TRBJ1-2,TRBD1,CASSSDRGIRYTF,TGTGCCAGCAGTTCCGACAGGGGGATACGCTACACCTTC
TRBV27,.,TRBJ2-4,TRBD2,CATALAGGALAKNIQYF,TGTGCCACTGCTCTAGCGGGAGGTGCCCTAGCCAAAAACATTCAGTACTTC
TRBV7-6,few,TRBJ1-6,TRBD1,CASSSGDRGYNSPLHF,TGTGCCAGCAGCTCCGGGGACAGGGGATATAATTCACCCCTCCACTTT
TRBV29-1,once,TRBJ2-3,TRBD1,CSVKLPGTGGGTDTQYF,TGCAGCGTTAAACTTCCCGGGACAGGGGGCGGCACAGATACGCAGTATTTT
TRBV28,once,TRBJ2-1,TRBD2,CASSPGTTSNEQFF,TGTGCCAGCAGTCCCGGGACTACTTCCAATGAGCAGTTCTTC
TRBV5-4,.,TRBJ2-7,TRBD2,CASSLEKAGERYEQYF,TGTGCCAGCAGCTTGGAAAAAGCGGGGGAGCGCTACGAGCAGTACTTC
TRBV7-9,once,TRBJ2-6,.,CASSLGHSSGANVLTF,TGTGCCAGCAGCCTCGGACATAGCTCTGGGGCCAACGTCCTGACTTTC
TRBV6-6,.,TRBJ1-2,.,CASSYPREGYTF,TGTGCCAGCAGTTACCCCAGGGAAGGCTACACCTTC
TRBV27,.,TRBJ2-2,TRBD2,CASSLRPGSGSYRTGELFF,TGTGCCAGCAGCCTTAGACCAGGTAGCGGGAGTTATCGGACCGGGGAGCTGTTTTTT
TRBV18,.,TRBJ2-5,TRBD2,CASSPGGGSSETQYF,TGTGCCAGCTCACCGGGAGGCGGGAGTTCAGAGACCCAGTACTTC
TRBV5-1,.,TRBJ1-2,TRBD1,CASSLEWTGNYGYTF,TGCGCCAGCAGCCTTGAATGGACAGGGAACTATGGCTACACCTTC
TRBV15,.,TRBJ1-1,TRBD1,CATSPGETGRTEAFF,TGTGCCACCAGCCCAGGGGAGACAGGGCGAACTGAAGCTTTCTTT
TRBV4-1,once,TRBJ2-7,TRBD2,CASSPGTTGLYEQYF,TGCGCCAGCAGCCCCGGGACTACCGGTCTCTACGAGCAGTACTTC
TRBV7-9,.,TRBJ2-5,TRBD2,CASSKTSGGPWETQYF,TGTGCCAGCAGTAAGACTAGCGGGGGGCCGTGGGAGACCCAGTACTTC
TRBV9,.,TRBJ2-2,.,CASRESGNTGELFF,TGTGCCAGCAGGGAGAGCGGGAACACCGGGGAGCTGTTTTTT
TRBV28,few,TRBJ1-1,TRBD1,CASWDRATEAFF,TGTGCCAGCTGGGACAGGGCCACTGAAGCTTTCTTT
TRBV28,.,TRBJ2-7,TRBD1,CASRSTGASYEQYF,TGTGCCAGCAGAAGCACAGGGGCCTCATACGAGCAGTACTTC
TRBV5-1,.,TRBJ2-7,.,CASRRTGSYEQYF,TGCGCCAGCAGACGGACCGGGAGCTACGAGCAGTACTTC
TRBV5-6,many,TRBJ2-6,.,CASSHYFRGSGANVLTF,TGTGCCAGCAGCCACTATTTCAGGGGATCTGGGGCCAACGTCCTGACTTTC
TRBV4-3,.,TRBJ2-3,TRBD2,CASSPLDGGGLVTDTQYF,TGCGCCAGCAGCCCCCTAGACGGGGGGGGGCTCGTAACAGATACGCAGTATTTT
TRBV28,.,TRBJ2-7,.,CASSLSPSSSQGYEQYF,TGTGCCAGCAGTTTGAGCCCTTCTTCTAGTCAGGGCTACGAGCAGTACTTC
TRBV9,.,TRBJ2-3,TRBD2,CASSVDAGGGDTQYF,TGTGCCAGCAGCGTAGACGCGGGAGGAGGAGATACGCAGTATTTT
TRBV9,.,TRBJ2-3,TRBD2,CASSVPLGGLGGTDTQYF,TGTGCCAGCAGCGTACCCCTCGGGGGACTAGGAGGGACAGATACGCAGTATTTT
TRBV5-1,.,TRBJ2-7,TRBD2,CASSLVGGGYEQYF,TGCGCCAGCAGCTTGGTAGGCGGGGGTTACGAGCAGTACTTC
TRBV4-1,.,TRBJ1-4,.,CASSQDPSEKLFF,TGCGCCAGCAGCCAAGATCCGAGTGAAAAACTGTTTTTT
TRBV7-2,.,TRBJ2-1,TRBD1,CASSLDRYNEQFF,TGTGCCAGCAGCTTGGACAGGTACAATGAGCAGTTCTTC
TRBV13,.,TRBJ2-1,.,CASRVGSPFNEQFF,TGTGCCAGCAGGGTCGGGAGTCCCTTCAATGAGCAGTTCTTC
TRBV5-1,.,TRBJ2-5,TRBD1,CASSRTGPPETQYF,TGCGCCAGCAGTCGGACAGGGCCCCCCGAGACCCAGTACTTC
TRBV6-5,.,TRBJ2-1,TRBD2,CASSPLGGAGNEQFF,TGTGCCAGCAGTCCCCTCGGGGGGGCTGGCAATGAGCAGTTCTTC
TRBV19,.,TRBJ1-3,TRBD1,CASSIGGQGITGNTIYF,TGTGCCAGTAGCATCGGGGGACAGGGAATCACTGGAAACACCATATATTTT
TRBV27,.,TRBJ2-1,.,CASSLAGYSYNEQFF,TGTGCCAGCAGTTTGGCAGGGTACTCCTACAATGAGCAGTTCTTC
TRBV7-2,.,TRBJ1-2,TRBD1,CASSAGQGRGYTF,TGTGCCAGCAGCGCCGGACAGGGACGTGGCTACACCTTC
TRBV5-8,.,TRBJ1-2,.,CASSGEGGYTF,TGTGCCAGCAGCGGAGAGGGCGGCTACACCTTC
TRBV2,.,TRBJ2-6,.,CASSMAGHLSGANVLTF,TGTGCCAGCAGCATGGCCGGACATCTCTCTGGGGCCAACGTCCTGACTTTC
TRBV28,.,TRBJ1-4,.,CASRPTDSGNEKLFF,TGTGCCAGCAGACCGACAGATTCCGGGAATGAAAAACTGTTTTTT
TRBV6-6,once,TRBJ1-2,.,CATSPGASIGYTF,TGTGCCACCTCTCCAGGGGCGTCGATCGGCTACACCTTC